This T cell receptor beta chain was identified during a study of OX40 agonist ivuxolimab in advanced cancers. Study-wide context: Patients in the trial were receiving intravenous ivuxolimab every 2 weeks, at doses of 0.01 to 10 mg/kg. Hepatocellular carcinoma, melanoma, renal cell or head and neck cancer affected the dose-escalation patients.

The V gene lost 4 bases and the J gene lost 0 bases, with 10 bases spanning the gap. The CDR3 spans 14 residues. In germline, CDR1 is SGHRS, CDR2 YFSETQ. This clone was recorded once. TCRdb keeps only in-frame clones here, not all; method: immunoSEQ multiplex PCR. The sample has tens of thousands of clones; about 88% are singletons. The source was CD4+ or CD8+ T cells sorted from blood, collected in a trial of the OX40 agonist ivuxolimab. The TCR sequence derives from an adult with an advanced solid tumor such as melanoma, head and neck, liver or kidney cancer. J is TRBJ1-2 and V is TRBV5-1; possible D gene TRBD1, 5 bases. The CDR3 loop is CASSVGGTNYGYTF. The CDR3 DNA is TGCGCCAGCAGCGTGGGGGGGACTAACTATGGCTACACCTTC.